The rows below give T cell receptor beta chains drawn from one sample of a study of blood T cell repertoires in COVID-19. The protocol was immunoSEQ multiplex PCR, while the TCRdb copy is restricted to in-frame clones and leaves out a portion. The sample lists 130,000 to 150,000 clones; about 90% were seen once. Input material: peripheral blood. These receptors came from a man over 45 with active or convalescent COVID-19. CDR3s include the opening cysteine and the closing phenylalanine or tryptophan. D genes are given only for firm matches. Clone size appears in some rows only: once, few, many, or a class for an expanded clone.

>.|TRBV18|TRBJ2-5|.
CASSLVNGVKETQYF
TGTGCCAGCTCACTAGTCAACGGGGTCAAAGAGACCCAGTACTTC
>.|TRBV21-1|TRBJ1-1|.
CASSPPGWDTEAFF
TGTGCCAGCTCACCACCAGGCTGGGACACTGAAGCTTTCTTT
>.|TRBV30|TRBJ2-7|.
CAWRFRDNLYEQYF
TGTGCCTGGAGATTCCGGGACAATCTCTACGAGCAGTACTTC
>.|TRBV7-9|TRBJ2-3|few
CASSLISIGTQYF
TGTGCCAGCAGCTTAATATCCATCGGTACGCAGTATTTT
>TRBD2|TRBV7-3|TRBJ2-1|.
CASSRGLAGHEQFF
TGTGCCAGCAGCCGAGGACTAGCGGGACATGAGCAGTTCTTC
>.|TRBV19|TRBJ1-1|.
CASMRKGTALAAFF
TGTGCCAGTATGAGGAAAGGGACTGCGTTGGCGGCTTTCTTT
>TRBD1|TRBV28|TRBJ1-5|few
CASRQGITSNQPQHF
TGTGCCAGCAGACAGGGGATTACTAGCAATCAGCCCCAGCATTTT
>TRBD1|TRBV19|TRBJ2-5|.
CASSTTGGLETQYF
TGTGCCAGTAGTACCACAGGGGGCCTAGAGACCCAGTACTTC
>.|TRBV19|TRBJ2-2|once
CASSPTLWTANTGELFF
TGTGCCAGTAGTCCCACCTTGTGGACAGCGAACACCGGGGAGCTGTTTTTT
>.|TRBV7-2|TRBJ2-7|.
CASSLAEQVYEQYF
TGTGCCAGCAGCTTAGCTGAACAGGTGTACGAGCAGTACTTC
>.|TRBV29-1|TRBJ2-7|.
CSVAGTLSYEQYF
TGCAGCGTGGCCGGGACACTCTCCTACGAGCAGTACTTC
>.|TRBV6-2/TRBV6-3|TRBJ2-5|.
CASSPGRGQETQYF
TGTGCCAGCAGTCCGGGACGGGGGCAAGAGACCCAGTACTTC
>.|TRBV5-1|TRBJ2-3|few
CASSLQGLGDTQYF
TGCGCCAGCAGCTTACAGGGTCTAGGAGATACGCAGTATTTT
>TRBD2|TRBV7-2|TRBJ2-1|once
CASSSSGRTYNEQFF
TGTGCCAGCAGCTCGAGCGGGAGAACCTACAATGAGCAGTTCTTC
>.|TRBV30|TRBJ1-2|many
CAWSSGVGGYTF
TGTGCCTGGAGTTCAGGGGTCGGTGGCTACACCTTC
>.|TRBV24-1|TRBJ2-3|.
CATSAWRSTDTQYF
TGTGCCACCAGCGCCTGGCGGAGCACAGATACGCAGTATTTT
>.|TRBV19|TRBJ1-3|.
CASSLPGNTIYF
TGTGCCAGTTCCCTTCCTGGAAACACCATATATTTT
>.|TRBV11-2|TRBJ2-3|once
CASSSRTAGSISTDTQYF
TGTGCCAGCAGCTCCCGGACAGCGGGGTCGATCAGCACAGATACGCAGTATTTT
>TRBD2|TRBV18|TRBJ2-1|few
CASSPKIAGDRSYNEQFF
TGTGCCAGCTCACCCAAAATAGCGGGAGATAGGTCCTACAATGAGCAGTTCTTC
>TRBD1|TRBV16|TRBJ2-7|.
CASSPRTGANYEQYF
TGTGCCAGCAGCCCCAGGACAGGGGCGAACTACGAGCAGTACTTC
>.|TRBV24-1|TRBJ2-1|once
CATSDPDRNEQFF
TGTGCCACCAGTGATCCCGACAGGAATGAGCAGTTCTTC
>.|TRBV4-1|TRBJ2-7|.
CASSPEETGSYEQYF
TGCGCCAGCAGTCCTGAGGAGACTGGGAGCTACGAGCAGTACTTC
>.|TRBV4-1|TRBJ2-1|.
CASSQRITGAYNEQFF
TGCGCCAGCAGCCAAAGAATAACCGGGGCCTACAATGAGCAGTTCTTC
>TRBD2|TRBV7-6|TRBJ2-6|.
CASSVGLAGVPASGANVLTF
TGTGCCAGCAGCGTGGGACTAGCGGGAGTCCCCGCCTCTGGGGCCAACGTCCTGACTTTC
>TRBD1|TRBV5-6|TRBJ1-5|.
CASSLATTGPTPQHF
TGTGCCAGCAGCTTGGCGACGACAGGGCCCACGCCCCAGCATTTT
>.|TRBV5-4|TRBJ2-5|.
CASSLQETQYF
TGTGCCAGCAGCCTTCAAGAGACCCAGTACTTC
>.|TRBV7-2|TRBJ2-1|.
CASSLASAYNEQFF
TGTGCCAGCAGCTTAGCGTCCGCCTACAATGAGCAGTTCTTC
>.|TRBV28|TRBJ1-5|.
CASRIGPGRGSNQPQHF
TGTGCCAGCAGGATTGGGCCAGGGAGGGGTAGCAATCAGCCCCAGCATTTT
>.|TRBV7-9|TRBJ1-1|.
CASSLEPGPEAFF
TGTGCCAGCAGCTTAGAGCCTGGGCCCGAAGCTTTCTTT
>TRBD1|TRBV10-2|TRBJ1-2|many
CASSEITGAGGYTF
TGCGCCAGCAGTGAGATTACAGGGGCGGGTGGCTACACCTTC
>TRBD2|TRBV7-2|TRBJ2-3|.
CASSLMASGIITDTQYF
TGTGCCAGCAGCTTAATGGCTAGCGGGATTATCACAGATACGCAGTATTTT
>.|TRBV5-1|TRBJ2-1|.
CASRRVAGTYNEQFF
TGCGCCAGCAGACGCGTAGCAGGGACCTACAATGAGCAGTTCTTC
>.|TRBV7-9|TRBJ2-1|.
CASSETSYDEQFF
TGTGCCAGCAGCGAGACTAGTTATGATGAGCAGTTCTTC
>.|TRBV9|TRBJ2-3|.
CASSVGLGGSTDTQYF
TGTGCCAGCAGCGTAGGATTGGGGGGAAGCACAGATACGCAGTATTTT
>.|TRBV28|TRBJ1-2|.
CASSWGQVYGYTF
TGTGCCAGCAGTTGGGGCCAGGTCTATGGCTACACCTTC
>.|TRBV7-8|TRBJ2-7|.
CASSLGPGYTYEQYF
TGTGCCAGCAGCTTAGGGCCAGGGTACACCTACGAGCAGTACTTC
>.|TRBV6-2/TRBV6-3|TRBJ2-3|.
CASSDGQAPRDTQYF
TGTGCCAGCAGTGATGGACAAGCCCCCCGGGATACGCAGTATTTT
>TRBD1|TRBV4-1|TRBJ1-5|.
CASSPSDRGHQPQHF
TGCGCCAGCAGCCCCAGTGACAGGGGGCATCAGCCCCAGCATTTT
>.|TRBV28|TRBJ2-4|.
CASSFGGTKNIQYF
TGTGCCAGCAGTTTTGGGGGGACCAAAAACATTCAGTACTTC
>TRBD2|TRBV6-1|TRBJ2-7|.
CASSEAAGARYEQYF
TGTGCCAGCAGTGAAGCAGCGGGGGCGCGCTACGAGCAGTACTTC
>TRBD2|TRBV15|TRBJ2-1|.
CATSSLGTSGDEQFF
TGTGCCACCAGCAGCCTAGGGACTAGCGGGGATGAGCAGTTCTTC
>.|TRBV15|TRBJ2-2|.
CATSGGWGRANTGELFF
TGTGCCACCAGCGGGGGCTGGGGGAGGGCAAACACCGGGGAGCTGTTTTTT
>TRBD2|TRBV11-2|TRBJ2-1|.
CASSPWAGGDEQFF
TGTGCCAGCAGCCCCTGGGCGGGGGGCGATGAGCAGTTCTTC
>TRBD2|TRBV28|TRBJ2-1|.
CASSRTSFPYNEQFF
TGTGCCAGCAGTCGGACTAGCTTCCCCTACAATGAGCAGTTCTTC
>TRBD2|TRBV7-8|TRBJ2-7|.
CASSRTSGPRSYEQYF
TGTGCCAGCAGCAGGACTAGCGGGCCACGCTCCTACGAGCAGTACTTC
>TRBD2|TRBV6-2/TRBV6-3|TRBJ2-1|.
CASSYGTSGNNEQFF
TGTGCCAGCAGTTACGGGACTAGCGGCAACAATGAGCAGTTCTTC